The source of this TCR beta chain is a study of blood T cell repertoires in COVID-19. In the study overall: Samples taken during acute and convalescent COVID-19 were collected in the United States, Italy and Spain. The analysed material was cDNA or gDNA that came from T cells, B-cell-depleted T cells, or PBMCs.

Authors' data handling: For nucleated cells, counts were estimated from reference gene primer amplification. Method: immunoSEQ multiplex PCR; TCRdb's copy keeps in-frame clones and lacks some. The V and J calls and clone size were taken over from that table, and D and trimming were inferred from the DNA. There are over 50,000 clones in the sample; about 90% occur only once, and about 14% lies in the top ten. The germline gives CDR1 SNHLY, CDR2 FYNNEI. J lost 5 bases, V lost 6 bases, and 12 bases had no gene match. The CDR3 contains 15 residues. Input material: peripheral blood. The chain uses TRBV2 and TRBJ2-7; TRBD1 matches at 8 bases. This receptor was identified in a human donor in a cohort sampled during active COVID-19. In DNA, the CDR3 is TGTGCCAGCAGCGCCGACAGGGGAGTTAGGAACGAGCAGTACTTC. It encodes CASSADRGVRNEQYF.